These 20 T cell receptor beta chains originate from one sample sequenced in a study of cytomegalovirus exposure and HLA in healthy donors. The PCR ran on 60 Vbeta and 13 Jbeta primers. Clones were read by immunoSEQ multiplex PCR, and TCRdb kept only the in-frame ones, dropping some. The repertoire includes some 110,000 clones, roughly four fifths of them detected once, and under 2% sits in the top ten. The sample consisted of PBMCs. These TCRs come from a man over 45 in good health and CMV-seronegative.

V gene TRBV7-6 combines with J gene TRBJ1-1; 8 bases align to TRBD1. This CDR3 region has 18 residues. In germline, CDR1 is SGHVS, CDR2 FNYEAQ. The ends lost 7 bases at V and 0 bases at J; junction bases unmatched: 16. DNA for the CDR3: TGTGCCAGCACACTTTCTTGGACACAGGGGGGGGTGAACACTGAAGCTTTCTTT. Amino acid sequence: CASTLSWTQGGVNTEAFF.

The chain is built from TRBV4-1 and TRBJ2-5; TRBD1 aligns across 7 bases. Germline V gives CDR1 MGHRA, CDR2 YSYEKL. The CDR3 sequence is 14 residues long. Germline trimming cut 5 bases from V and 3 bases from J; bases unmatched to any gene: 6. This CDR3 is CASSNDRAEETQYF. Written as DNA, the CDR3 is TGCGCCAGCAGCAACGACAGGGCAGAAGAGACCCAGTACTTC.

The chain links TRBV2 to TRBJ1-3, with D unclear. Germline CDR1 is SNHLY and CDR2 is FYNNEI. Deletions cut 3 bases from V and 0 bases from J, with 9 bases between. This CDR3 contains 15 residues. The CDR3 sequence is CASSDRPSSGNTIYF. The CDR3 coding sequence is TGTGCCAGCAGTGACCGCCCTAGCTCTGGAAACACCATATATTTT.

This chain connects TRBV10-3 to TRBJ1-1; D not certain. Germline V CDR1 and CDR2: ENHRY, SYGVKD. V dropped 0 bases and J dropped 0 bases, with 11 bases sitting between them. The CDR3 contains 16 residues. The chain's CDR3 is CAISESGVFLNTEAFF. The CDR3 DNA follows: TGTGCCATCAGTGAGTCGGGAGTCTTTCTGAACACTGAAGCTTTCTTT.

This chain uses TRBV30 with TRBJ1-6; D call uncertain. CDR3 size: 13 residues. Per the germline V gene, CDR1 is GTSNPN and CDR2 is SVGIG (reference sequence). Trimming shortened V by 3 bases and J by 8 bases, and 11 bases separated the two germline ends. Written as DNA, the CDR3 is TGTGCCTGGAGCGCGGGAAATGATTCACCCCTCCACTTT. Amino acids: CAWSAGNDSPLHF.

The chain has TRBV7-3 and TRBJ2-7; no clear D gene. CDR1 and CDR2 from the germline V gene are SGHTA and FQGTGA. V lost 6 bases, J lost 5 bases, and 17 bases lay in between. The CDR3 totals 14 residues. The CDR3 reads CASSTVGSSDEQYF. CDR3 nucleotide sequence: TGTGCCAGCAGTACAGTGGGTTCATCCGACGAGCAGTACTTC.

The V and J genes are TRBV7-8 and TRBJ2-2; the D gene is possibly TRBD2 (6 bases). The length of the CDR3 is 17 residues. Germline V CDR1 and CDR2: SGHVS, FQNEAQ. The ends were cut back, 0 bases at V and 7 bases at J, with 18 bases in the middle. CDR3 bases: TGTGCCAGCAGCTTAGCGTGGCTAGCGAATTGGGGCGGGGAGCTGTTTTTT. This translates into CASSLAWLANWGGELFF.

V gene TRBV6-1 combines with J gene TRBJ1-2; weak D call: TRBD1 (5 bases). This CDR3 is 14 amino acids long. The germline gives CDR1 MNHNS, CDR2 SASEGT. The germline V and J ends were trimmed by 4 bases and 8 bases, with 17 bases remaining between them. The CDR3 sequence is CASSALPGGDGYTF. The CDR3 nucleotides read TGTGCCAGCAGTGCTCTCCCGGGGGGGGACGGCTACACCTTC.

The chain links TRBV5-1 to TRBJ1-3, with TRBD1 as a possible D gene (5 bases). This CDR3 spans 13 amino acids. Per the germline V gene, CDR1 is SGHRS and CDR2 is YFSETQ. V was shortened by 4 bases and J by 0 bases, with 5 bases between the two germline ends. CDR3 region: CASSQGSGNTIYF. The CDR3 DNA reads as TGCGCCAGCAGCCAGGGCTCTGGAAACACCATATATTTT. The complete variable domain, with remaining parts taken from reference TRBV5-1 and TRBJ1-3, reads KAGVTQTPRYLIKTRGQQVTLSCSPISGHRSVSWYQQTPGQGLQFLFEYFSETQRNKGNFPGRFSGRQFSNSRSEMNVSTLELGDSALYLCASSQGSGNTIYFGEGSWLTVV.

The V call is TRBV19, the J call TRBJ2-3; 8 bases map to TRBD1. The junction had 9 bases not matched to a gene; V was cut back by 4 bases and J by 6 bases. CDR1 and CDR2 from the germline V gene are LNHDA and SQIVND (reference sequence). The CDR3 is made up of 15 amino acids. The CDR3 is CASSTLRDRGDTQYF. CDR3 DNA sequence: TGTGCCAGTAGTACGTTAAGAGACAGGGGTGATACGCAGTATTTT.

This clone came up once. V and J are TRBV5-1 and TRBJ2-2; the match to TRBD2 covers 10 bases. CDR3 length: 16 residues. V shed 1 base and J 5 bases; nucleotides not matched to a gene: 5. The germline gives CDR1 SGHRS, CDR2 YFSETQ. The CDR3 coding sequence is TGCGCCAGCAGCTTGTCCGGGACTAGCGAAACCGGGGAGCTGTTTTTT. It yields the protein CASSLSGTSETGELFF. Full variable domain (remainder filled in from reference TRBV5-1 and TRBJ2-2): KAGVTQTPRYLIKTRGQQVTLSCSPISGHRSVSWYQQTPGQGLQFLFEYFSETQRNKGNFPGRFSGRQFSNSRSEMNVSTLELGDSALYLCASSLSGTSETGELFFGEGSRLTVL.

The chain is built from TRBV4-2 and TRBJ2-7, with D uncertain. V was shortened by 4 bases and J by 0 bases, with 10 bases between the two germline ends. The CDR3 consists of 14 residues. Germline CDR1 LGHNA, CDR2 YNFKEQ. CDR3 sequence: CASSPDISSYEQYF. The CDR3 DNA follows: TGTGCCAGCAGCCCCGACATTTCCTCCTACGAGCAGTACTTC.

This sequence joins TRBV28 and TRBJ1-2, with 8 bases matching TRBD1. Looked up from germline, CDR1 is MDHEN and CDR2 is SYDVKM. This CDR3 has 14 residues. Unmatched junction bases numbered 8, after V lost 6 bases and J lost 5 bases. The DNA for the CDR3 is TGTGCCAGCAGCCCCCGGACAGGGCCATATGGCTACACCTTC. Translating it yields CASSPRTGPYGYTF.

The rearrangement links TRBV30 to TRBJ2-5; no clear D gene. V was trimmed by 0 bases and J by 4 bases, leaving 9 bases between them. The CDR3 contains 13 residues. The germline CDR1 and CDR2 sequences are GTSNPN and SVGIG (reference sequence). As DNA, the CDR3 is TGTGCCTGGAGTGTACGGGTCACAGAGACCCAGTACTTC. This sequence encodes CAWSVRVTETQYF.

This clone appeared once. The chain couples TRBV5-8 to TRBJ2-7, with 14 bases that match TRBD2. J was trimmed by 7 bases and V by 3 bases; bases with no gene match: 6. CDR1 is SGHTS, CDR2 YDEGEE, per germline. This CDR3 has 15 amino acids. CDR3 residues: CASSYGGLAGGEQYF. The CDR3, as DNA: TGTGCCAGCAGCTACGGAGGACTAGCGGGGGGTGAGCAGTACTTC.

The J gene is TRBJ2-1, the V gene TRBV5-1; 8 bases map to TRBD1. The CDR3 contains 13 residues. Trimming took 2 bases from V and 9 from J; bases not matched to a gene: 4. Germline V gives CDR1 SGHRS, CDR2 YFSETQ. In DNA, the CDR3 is TGCGCCAGCAGCTTAACAGGGGGATTTGAGCAGTTCTTC. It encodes CASSLTGGFEQFF.

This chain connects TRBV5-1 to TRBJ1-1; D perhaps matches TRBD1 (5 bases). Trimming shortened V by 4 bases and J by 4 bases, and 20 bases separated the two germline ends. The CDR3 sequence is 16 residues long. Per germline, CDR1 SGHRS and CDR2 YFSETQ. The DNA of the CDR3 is TGCGCCAGCAGCATAGGGAGAAGGGACGGGGGCACTGAAGCTTTCTTT. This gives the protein CASSIGRRDGGTEAFF.

The chain's CDR3 is CASGQALSRPQHF. The CDR3 DNA follows: TGTGCCAGCGGACAGGCCCTCTCTAGGCCCCAGCATTTT. This rearrangement joins TRBV28 to TRBJ1-5; 7 positions agree with TRBD1. CDR1 and CDR2 from the germline V gene are MDHEN and SYDVKM. CDR3 size: 13 residues. Germline trimming cut 8 bases from V and 9 bases from J; bases unmatched to any gene: 10.

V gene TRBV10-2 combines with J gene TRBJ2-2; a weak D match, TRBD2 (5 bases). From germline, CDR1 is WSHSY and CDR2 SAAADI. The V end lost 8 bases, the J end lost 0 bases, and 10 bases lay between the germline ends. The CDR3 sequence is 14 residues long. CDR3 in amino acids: CASGSGSNTGELFF. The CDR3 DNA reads TGCGCCAGCGGATCGGGATCGAACACCGGGGAGCTGTTTTTT.

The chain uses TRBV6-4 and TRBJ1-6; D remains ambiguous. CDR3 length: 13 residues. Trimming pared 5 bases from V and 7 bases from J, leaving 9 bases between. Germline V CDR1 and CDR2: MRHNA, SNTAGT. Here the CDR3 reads CASSRSGNSPLHF. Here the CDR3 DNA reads TGTGCCAGCAGTAGGTCGGGGAATTCACCCCTCCACTTT.